This T cell receptor beta chain was identified in a study of blood T cell repertoires in COVID-19. For the study at large: Samples of COVID-19 (acute and convalescent) were obtained from the United States, Italy and Spain. Nucleic acid was either cDNA or gDNA, and it came from T cells, B-cell-depleted T cells, or PBMCs.

How the authors handled the data: Reference gene primer amplification yielded estimated nucleated cell counts. Profiling relied on immunoSEQ multiplex PCR, and the TCRdb table lists in-frame clones only, not all of them. V and J calls and clone size are those listed in that table; D and trimming were worked out from the DNA. The sample includes 110,000 or so clones, approximately 84% of them seen just once. The sequenced material came from peripheral blood. This sequence originates from a man aged 50 to 59 with acute or convalescent COVID-19.

CDR3 bases: TGTGCCAGCAGTGAAGTCGTAGGAGGGCAGTACTTC. This encodes CASSEVVGGQYF. The J gene is TRBJ2-4, the V gene TRBV2; TRBD2 is a possible D gene (6 bases). The CDR3 extends over 12 amino acids. Trimming removed 1 base from V and 13 bases from J, with 11 bases in between. Germline V lookup: CDR1 SNHLY, CDR2 FYNNEI.